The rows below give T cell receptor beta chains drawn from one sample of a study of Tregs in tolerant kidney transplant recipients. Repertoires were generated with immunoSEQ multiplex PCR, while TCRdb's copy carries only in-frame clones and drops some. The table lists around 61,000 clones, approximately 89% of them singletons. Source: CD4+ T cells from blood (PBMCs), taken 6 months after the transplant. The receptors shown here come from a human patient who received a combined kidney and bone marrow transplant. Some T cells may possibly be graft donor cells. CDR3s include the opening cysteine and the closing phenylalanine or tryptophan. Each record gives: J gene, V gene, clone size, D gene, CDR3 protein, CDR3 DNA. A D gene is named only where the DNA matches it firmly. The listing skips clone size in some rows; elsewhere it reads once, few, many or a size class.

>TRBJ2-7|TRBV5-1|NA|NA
CASSLRGTYEQYF
TGCGCCAGCAGCCTCCGGGGGACGTACGAGCAGTACTTC
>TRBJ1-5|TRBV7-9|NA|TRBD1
CASSAGQSNQPQHF
TGTGCCAGCAGCGCGGGACAGAGCAATCAGCCCCAGCATTTT
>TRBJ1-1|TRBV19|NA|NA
CASMWRTENTEAFF
TGTGCCAGTATGTGGAGGACAGAGAACACTGAAGCTTTCTTT
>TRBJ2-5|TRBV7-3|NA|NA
CASSSRGFGTQYF
TGTGCCAGCAGCTCACGAGGATTCGGGACCCAGTACTTC
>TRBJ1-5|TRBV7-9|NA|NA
CASSFSGSNQPQHF
TGTGCCAGCAGCTTTTCAGGGAGCAATCAGCCCCAGCATTTT
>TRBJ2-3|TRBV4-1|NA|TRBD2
CASSQDWEGRDTQYF
TGCGCCAGCAGCCAAGATTGGGAGGGAAGAGATACGCAGTATTTT
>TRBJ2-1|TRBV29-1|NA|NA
CSVMDRGGLAGSNEQFF
TGCAGCGTCATGGACAGGGGAGGGCTAGCGGGGTCCAATGAGCAGTTCTTC
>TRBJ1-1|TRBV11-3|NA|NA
CASSRNTEAFF
TGTGCCAGCAGCCGGAACACTGAAGCTTTCTTT
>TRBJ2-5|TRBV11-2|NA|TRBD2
CASSLVVGGSVGETQYF
TGTGCCAGCAGCTTAGTAGTGGGGGGGTCGGTAGGAGAGACCCAGTACTTC
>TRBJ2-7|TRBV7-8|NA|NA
CASSRDGYRSYEQYF
TGTGCCAGCAGCCGAGACGGGTACAGGTCCTACGAGCAGTACTTC
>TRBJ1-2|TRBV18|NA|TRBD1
CASSPQGANGYTF
TGTGCCAGCTCACCGCAGGGGGCTAATGGCTACACCTTC
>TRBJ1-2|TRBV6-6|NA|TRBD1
CASRNRGRDGYTF
TGTGCCAGCAGAAACAGGGGGCGAGATGGCTACACCTTC
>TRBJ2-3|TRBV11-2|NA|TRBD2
CASSFPRTGTSGGTDTQYF
TGTGCCAGCAGCTTCCCACGTACCGGGACTAGCGGGGGGACAGATACGCAGTATTTT
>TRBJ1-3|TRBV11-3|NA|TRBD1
CASTTGVGNTIYF
TGTGCCAGCACGACAGGGGTGGGAAACACCATATATTTT
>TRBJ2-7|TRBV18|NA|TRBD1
CASSPSAGQGGYEQYF
TGTGCCAGCTCGCCCAGCGCGGGACAGGGGGGCTACGAGCAGTACTTC
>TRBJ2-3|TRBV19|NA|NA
CATASVPSTDTQYF
TGTGCAACCGCTAGCGTTCCTAGCACAGATACGCAGTATTTT
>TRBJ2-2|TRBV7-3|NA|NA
CASSLQGGATGELFF
TGTGCCAGCAGCTTACAGGGGGGAGCCACCGGGGAGCTGTTTTTT
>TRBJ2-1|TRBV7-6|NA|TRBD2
CASSRAAGGNNEQFF
TGTGCCAGCAGCCGGGCGGCGGGGGGAAACAATGAGCAGTTCTTC
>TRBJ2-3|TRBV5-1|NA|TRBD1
CASSSPGTGVADTQYF
TGCGCCAGCTCGAGCCCAGGGACAGGGGTGGCAGATACGCAGTATTTT
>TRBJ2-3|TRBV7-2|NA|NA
CASSLAGQNTDTQYF
TGTGCCAGCAGCTTAGCAGGACAGAACACAGATACGCAGTATTTT
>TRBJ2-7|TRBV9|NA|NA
CASSVGVRGTYEQYF
TGTGCCAGCAGCGTAGGAGTCAGGGGAACTTACGAGCAGTACTTC
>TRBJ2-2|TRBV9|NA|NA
CASSVGRGPGTGELFF
TGTGCCAGCAGCGTAGGGCGCGGCCCAGGGACCGGGGAGCTGTTTTTT
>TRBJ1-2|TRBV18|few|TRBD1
CASSPGTDYGYTF
TGTGCCAGCTCTCCCGGGACAGACTATGGCTACACCTTC
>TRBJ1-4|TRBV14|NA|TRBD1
CASSPPGTGASNEKLFF
TGTGCCAGCAGCCCCCCCGGGACAGGTGCCTCTAATGAAAAACTGTTTTTT
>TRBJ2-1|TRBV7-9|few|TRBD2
CASSLGSGGPSYNEQFF
TGTGCCAGCAGCTTAGGCAGCGGGGGGCCCTCCTACAATGAGCAGTTCTTC
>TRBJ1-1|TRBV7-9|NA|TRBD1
CASSLDRGQEFIEAFF
TGTGCCAGCAGCTTAGATCGAGGACAGGAATTTATTGAAGCTTTCTTT
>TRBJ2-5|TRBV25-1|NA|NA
CASSDPSRVGETQYF
TGTGCCAGCAGTGACCCTTCGAGGGTTGGAGAGACCCAGTACTTC
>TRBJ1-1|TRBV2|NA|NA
CASRLVWGYEAFF
TGTGCCAGCAGACTAGTGTGGGGATATGAAGCTTTCTTT
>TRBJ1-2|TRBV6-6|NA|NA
CASSYSEGFYGYTF
TGTGCCAGCAGTTACTCGGAGGGCTTCTATGGCTACACCTTC
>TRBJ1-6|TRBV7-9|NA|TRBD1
CASSLQTGRDSPLHF
TGTGCCAGCAGCCTACAGACAGGGCGGGATTCCCCCCTCCACTTT
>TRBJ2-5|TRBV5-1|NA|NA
CASSPMTDQETQYF
TGCGCCAGCAGCCCAATGACAGACCAAGAGACCCAGTACTTC
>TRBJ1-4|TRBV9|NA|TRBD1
CASSVGTGFEKLFF
TGTGCCAGCAGCGTAGGGACAGGGTTTGAAAAACTGTTTTTT
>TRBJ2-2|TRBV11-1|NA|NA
CASSLGLHTGELFF
TGTGCCAGCAGCTTAGGACTACACACCGGGGAGCTGTTTTTT
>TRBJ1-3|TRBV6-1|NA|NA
CASSEAGGGAGNTIYF
TGTGCCAGCAGTGAAGCCGGAGGCGGAGCTGGAAACACCATATATTTT
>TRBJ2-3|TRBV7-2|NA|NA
CASSSDRGTDTQYF
TGTGCCAGCAGCTCTGATCGGGGCACAGATACGCAGTATTTT
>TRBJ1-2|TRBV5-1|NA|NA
CASSLGRENYGYTF
TGCGCCAGCAGCTTGGGGAGGGAAAACTATGGCTACACCTTC
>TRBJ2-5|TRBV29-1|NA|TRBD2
CSVQGLAGEETQYF
TGCAGCGTTCAGGGACTAGCGGGAGAAGAGACCCAGTACTTC
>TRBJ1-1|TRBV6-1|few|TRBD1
CASMGQQNTEAFF
TGTGCCAGCATGGGACAGCAGAACACTGAAGCTTTCTTT
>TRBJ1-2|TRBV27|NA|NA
CASSDFRGGYTF
TGTGCCAGCTCTGACTTCCGAGGGGGCTACACCTTC
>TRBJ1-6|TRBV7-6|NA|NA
CASSLEGYNSPLHF
TGTGCCAGCAGCTTGGAGGGTTATAATTCCCCCCTCCACTTT
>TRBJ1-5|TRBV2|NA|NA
CASHNQPQHF
TGTGCCAGCCACAATCAGCCCCAGCATTTT
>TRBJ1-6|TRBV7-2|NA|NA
CASRIRGTDRYSPLHF
TGTGCCAGCAGAATTAGGGGGACGGACCGATATTCACCCCTCCACTTT
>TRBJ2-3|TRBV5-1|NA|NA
CASSFEGDTQYF
TGCGCCAGCAGCTTCGAGGGAGATACGCAGTATTTT
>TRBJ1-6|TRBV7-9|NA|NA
CASSSRGGRNSPLHF
TGTGCCAGCAGCTCCAGAGGAGGCAGGAATTCCCCCCTCCACTTT
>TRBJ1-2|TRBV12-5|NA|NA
CASGFTGRRGYGYTF
TGTGCTAGTGGTTTCACCGGGAGAAGGGGATATGGCTACACCTTC
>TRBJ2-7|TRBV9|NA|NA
CASSVEPRGEQYF
TGTGCCAGCAGCGTAGAGCCCAGGGGCGAGCAGTACTTC
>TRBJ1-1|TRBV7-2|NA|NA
CASSLGFSVGTEAFF
TGTGCCAGCAGCTTAGGGTTCAGCGTGGGCACTGAAGCTTTCTTT
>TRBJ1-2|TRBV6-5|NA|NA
CASSYYPGEGYTF
TGTGCCAGCAGTTACTACCCAGGGGAAGGCTACACCTTC
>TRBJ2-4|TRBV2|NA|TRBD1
CASSGQGAGKNIQYF
TGTGCCAGCAGCGGACAGGGGGCAGGCAAAAACATTCAGTACTTC
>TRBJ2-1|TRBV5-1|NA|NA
CASSFVTGNHNEQFF
TGCGCCAGCAGCTTCGTTACAGGGAACCACAATGAGCAGTTCTTC
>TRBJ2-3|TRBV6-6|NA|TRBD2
CASSTGGPTDTQYF
TGTGCCAGCAGTACGGGGGGGCCCACAGATACGCAGTATTTT
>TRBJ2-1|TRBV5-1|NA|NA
CASSLDGLISYNEQFF
TGCGCCAGCAGCTTGGATGGGCTTATCTCCTACAATGAGCAGTTCTTC